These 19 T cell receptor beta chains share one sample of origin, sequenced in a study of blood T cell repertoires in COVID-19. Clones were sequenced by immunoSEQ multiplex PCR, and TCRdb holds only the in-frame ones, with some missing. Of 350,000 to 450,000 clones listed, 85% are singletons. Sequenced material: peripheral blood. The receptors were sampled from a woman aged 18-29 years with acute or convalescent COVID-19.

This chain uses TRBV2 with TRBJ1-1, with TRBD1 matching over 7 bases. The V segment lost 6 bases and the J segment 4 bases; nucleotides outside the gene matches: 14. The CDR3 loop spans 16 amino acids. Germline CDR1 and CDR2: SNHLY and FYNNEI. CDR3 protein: CASRRYGQGVVTEAFF. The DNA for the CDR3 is TGTGCCAGCAGACGTTACGGGCAGGGGGTAGTCACTGAAGCTTTCTTT.

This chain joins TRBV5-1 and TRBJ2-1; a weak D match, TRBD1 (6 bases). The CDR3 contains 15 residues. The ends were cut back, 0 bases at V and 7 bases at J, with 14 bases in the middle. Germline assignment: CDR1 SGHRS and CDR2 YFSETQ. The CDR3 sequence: CASSLAAGDGNEQFF. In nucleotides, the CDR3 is TGCGCCAGCAGCTTGGCGGCAGGGGATGGGAATGAGCAGTTCTTC.

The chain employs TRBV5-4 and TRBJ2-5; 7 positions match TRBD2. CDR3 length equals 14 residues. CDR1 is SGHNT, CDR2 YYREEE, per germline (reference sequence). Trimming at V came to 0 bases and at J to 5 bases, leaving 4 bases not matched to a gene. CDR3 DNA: TGTGCCAGCAGCTTGGTTGGTAGCGGGGAGACCCAGTACTTC. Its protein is CASSLVGSGETQYF.

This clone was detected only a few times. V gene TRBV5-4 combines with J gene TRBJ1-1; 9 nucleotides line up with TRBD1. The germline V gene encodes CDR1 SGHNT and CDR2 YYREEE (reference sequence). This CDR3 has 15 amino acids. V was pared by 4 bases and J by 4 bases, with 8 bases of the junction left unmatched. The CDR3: CASSADRGSSTEAFF. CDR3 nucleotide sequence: TGTGCCAGCAGCGCGGACAGGGGATCTAGCACTGAAGCTTTCTTT.

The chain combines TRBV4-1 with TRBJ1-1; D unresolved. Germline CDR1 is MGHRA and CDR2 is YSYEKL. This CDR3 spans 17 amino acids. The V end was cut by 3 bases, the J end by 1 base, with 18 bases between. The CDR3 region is CASSHLGGSQGNTEAFF. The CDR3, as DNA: TGCGCCAGCAGCCACCTTGGAGGCAGCCAAGGGAACACTGAAGCTTTCTTT.

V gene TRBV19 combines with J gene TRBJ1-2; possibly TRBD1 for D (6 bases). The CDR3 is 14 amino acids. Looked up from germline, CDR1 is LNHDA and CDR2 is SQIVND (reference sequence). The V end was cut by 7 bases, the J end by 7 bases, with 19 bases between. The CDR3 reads CASTGGRELSGYTF. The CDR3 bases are TGTGCCAGTACCGGGGGGCGCGAGTTGAGTGGCTACACCTTC.

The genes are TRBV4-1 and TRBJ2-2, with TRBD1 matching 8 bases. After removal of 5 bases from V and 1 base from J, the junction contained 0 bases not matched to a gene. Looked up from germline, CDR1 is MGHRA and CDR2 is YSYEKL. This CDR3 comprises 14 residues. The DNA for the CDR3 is TGCGCCAGCAGCGGACAGGGGAACACCGGGGAGCTGTTTTTT. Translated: CASSGQGNTGELFF.

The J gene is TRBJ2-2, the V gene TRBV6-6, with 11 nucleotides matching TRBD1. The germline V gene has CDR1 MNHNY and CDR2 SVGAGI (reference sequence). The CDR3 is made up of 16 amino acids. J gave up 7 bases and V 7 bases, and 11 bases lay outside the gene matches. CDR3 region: CASKDSGQGENGELFF. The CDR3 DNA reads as TGTGCCAGCAAAGACTCGGGACAGGGGGAAAACGGGGAGCTGTTTTTT.

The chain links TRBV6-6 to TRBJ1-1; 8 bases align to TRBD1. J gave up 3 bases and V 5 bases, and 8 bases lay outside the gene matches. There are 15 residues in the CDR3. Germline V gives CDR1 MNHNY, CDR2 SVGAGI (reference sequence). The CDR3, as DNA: TGTGCCAGCAGTCCCCGGGACAGGCAGTACACTGAAGCTTTCTTT. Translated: CASSPRDRQYTEAFF.

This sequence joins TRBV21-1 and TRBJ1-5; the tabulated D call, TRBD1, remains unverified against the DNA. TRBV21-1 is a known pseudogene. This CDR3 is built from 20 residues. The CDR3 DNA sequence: TGTGCCAGCAGCAAAGAGGGTGGAGGACAGGGGGCGGCGGGCAATCAGCCCCAGCATTTT. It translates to CASSKEGGGQGAAGNQPQHF.

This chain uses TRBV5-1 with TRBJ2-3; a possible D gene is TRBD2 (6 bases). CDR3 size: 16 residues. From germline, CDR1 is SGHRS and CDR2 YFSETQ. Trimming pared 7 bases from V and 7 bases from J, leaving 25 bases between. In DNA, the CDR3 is TGCGCCAGCGCTCCTGCCGGGACTCGCCCAAAACATACGCAGTATTTT. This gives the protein CASAPAGTRPKHTQYF.

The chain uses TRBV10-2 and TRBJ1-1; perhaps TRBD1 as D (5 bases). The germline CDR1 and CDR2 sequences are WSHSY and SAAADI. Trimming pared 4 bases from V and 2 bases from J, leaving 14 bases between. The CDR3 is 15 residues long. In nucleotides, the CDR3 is TGCGCCAGCAGTGTGACCGGGACTGCTAACACTGAAGCTTTCTTT. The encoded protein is CASSVTGTANTEAFF.

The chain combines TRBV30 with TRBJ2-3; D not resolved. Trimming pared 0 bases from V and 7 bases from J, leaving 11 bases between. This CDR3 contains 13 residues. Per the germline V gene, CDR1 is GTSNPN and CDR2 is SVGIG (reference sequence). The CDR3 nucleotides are TGTGCCTGGAGTGTGAGAGGAAGGAATACGCAGTATTTT. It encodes CAWSVRGRNTQYF.

The DNA for the CDR3 is TGCAGCGTTGTGTCCGACACGTTGAACACTGAAGCTTTCTTT. Protein product: CSVVSDTLNTEAFF. The J gene is TRBJ1-1, the V gene TRBV29-1, with D uncertain. Per the germline V gene, CDR1 is SQVTM and CDR2 is ANQGSEA. This CDR3 spans 14 amino acids. V lost 4 bases, J lost 0 bases, and 12 bases lay in between.

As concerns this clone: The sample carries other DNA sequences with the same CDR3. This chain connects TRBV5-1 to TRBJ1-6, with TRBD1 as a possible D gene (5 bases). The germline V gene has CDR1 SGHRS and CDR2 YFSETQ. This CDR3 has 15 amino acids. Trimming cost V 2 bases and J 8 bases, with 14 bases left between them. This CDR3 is CASSLRTGEDSPLHF. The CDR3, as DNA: TGCGCCAGCAGCTTAAGGACGGGGGAGGATTCACCCCTCCACTTT.

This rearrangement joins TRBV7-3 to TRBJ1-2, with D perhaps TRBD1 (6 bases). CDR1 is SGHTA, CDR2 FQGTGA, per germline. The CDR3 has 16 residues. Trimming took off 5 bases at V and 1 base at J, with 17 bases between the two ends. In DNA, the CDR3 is TGTGCCAGCAGCCCCGAGGGGGGGCGATTTAACTATGGCTACACCTTC. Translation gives CASSPEGGRFNYGYTF.

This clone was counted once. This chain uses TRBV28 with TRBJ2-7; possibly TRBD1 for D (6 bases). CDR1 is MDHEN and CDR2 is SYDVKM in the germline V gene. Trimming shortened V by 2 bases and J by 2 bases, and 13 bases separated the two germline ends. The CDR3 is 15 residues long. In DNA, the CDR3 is TGTGCCAGCAGTTTACCCCGGGACATTCCCTACGAGCAGTACTTC. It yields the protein CASSLPRDIPYEQYF.

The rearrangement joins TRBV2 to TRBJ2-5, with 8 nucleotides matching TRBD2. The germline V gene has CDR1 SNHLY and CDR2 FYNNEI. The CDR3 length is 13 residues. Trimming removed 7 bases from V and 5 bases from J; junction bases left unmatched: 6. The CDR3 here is CASTLAGGETQYF. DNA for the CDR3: TGTGCCAGCACTCTGGCGGGGGGCGAGACCCAGTACTTC.

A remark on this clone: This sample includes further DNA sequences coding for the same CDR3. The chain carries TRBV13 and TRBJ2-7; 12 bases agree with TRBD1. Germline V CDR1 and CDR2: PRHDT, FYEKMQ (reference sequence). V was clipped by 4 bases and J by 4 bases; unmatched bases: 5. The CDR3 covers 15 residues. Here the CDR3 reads CASSSLGQGAYEQYF. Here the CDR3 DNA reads TGTGCCAGCAGCTCATTGGGACAGGGGGCTTACGAGCAGTACTTC.